This TCR beta chain stems from a study of Ad26.COV2.S vaccination and SARS-CoV-2 variants. Study in general: Ad26.COV2.S was injected intramuscularly once or twice, 56 days apart.

Points on this clone: What it binds is not known.

The method was immunoSEQ multiplex PCR; TCRdb's version includes in-frame clones alone and lacks a portion of them. The table includes around 450,000 clones, 75% to 95% detected once. Treatment here: 19 received Ad26.COV2.S at low or high dose, single or two shots; 5 received placebo; per-sample allocation not given. All samples were drawn on day 63, counting from the first vaccine or placebo injection. Boston supplied an adult donor aged 18-55 years. Overall study findings and caveats: Non-spike TCR breadth did not differ much between vaccine and placebo recipients. Measurements of TCR breadth and depth may have given underestimates of the total T cell responses.

This CDR3 spans 13 amino acids. Germline V gene lookup returns CDR1 SEHNR and CDR2 FQNEAQ (reference sequence). Trimming removed 7 bases at V and 10 bases at J, with 17 bases between. Sequencing used peripheral blood, obtained in a trial of Ad26.COV2.S vaccine versus placebo. The receptor comes from a person aged 18-65 years who received the Ad26.COV2.S COVID-19 vaccine or a placebo. The chain is built from TRBV7-9 and TRBJ2-1, with D maybe TRBD2 (6 bases). CDR3 coding DNA: TGTGCCAGCAACACCGGGACTTCCGGCGAGCAGTTCTTC. This translates into CASNTGTSGEQFF.